This T cell receptor (beta chain) was retrieved from a study of Tregs in tolerant kidney transplant recipients. General observations from the study: Validation in larger populations is needed because few patients were studied. Activated donor B cell expansion appeared to reveal the most relevant donor-specific TCRbeta repertoire.

Thawed PBMCs were FACS-sorted into unstimulated CD4+CD25+CD127- regulatory T cells, CD4+CD25- non-regulatory cells, CD4 and CD8 cells. This CDR3 comprises 14 residues. Germline lookup yields CDR1 ENHRY and CDR2 SYGVKD. V shed 4 bases and J shed 1 base, with 10 bases lying between them. Remarks on this clone: Its antigen remains unknown.

Generated by immunoSEQ multiplex PCR, the TCRdb table keeps only in-frame clones and is missing some. The sample shows some 70,000 clones, 80% to 85% of them seen only once. The V gene is TRBV10-3, the J gene TRBJ1-1; possible D gene TRBD1, 6 bases. The sample comprised CD4+ T cells from blood. The receptor comes from a human donor in good health. The CDR3 here is CAISAAQGNTEAFF. CDR3 bases: TGTGCCATCAGTGCGGCACAGGGGAACACTGAAGCTTTCTTT.